This T cell receptor (beta chain) was identified in a study of cytomegalovirus exposure and HLA in healthy donors. It was with 60 Vbeta and 13 Jbeta primers that the PCR ran. Produced via immunoSEQ multiplex PCR; TCRdb's table is partial and in-frame only. The sample gives 170,000 or so clones, more than 65% of which show up once; 5% to 7.5% is in the top ten. Trimming cost V 4 bases and J 5 bases, with 20 bases left between them. CDR3 length: 16 amino acids. Germline loops: CDR1 SGHRS, CDR2 YFSETQ. This sequence joins TRBV5-1 and TRBJ2-3, with a possible D match to TRBD2 (7 bases). Sequencing was carried out using PBMCs. The receptor was derived from a man aged 50-60 years in good health and CMV-seropositive. This chain's CDR3 is CASSRQEGRGGDTQYF. The CDR3 DNA sequence: TGCGCCAGCAGCCGTCAGGAAGGGAGGGGGGGAGATACGCAGTATTTT.